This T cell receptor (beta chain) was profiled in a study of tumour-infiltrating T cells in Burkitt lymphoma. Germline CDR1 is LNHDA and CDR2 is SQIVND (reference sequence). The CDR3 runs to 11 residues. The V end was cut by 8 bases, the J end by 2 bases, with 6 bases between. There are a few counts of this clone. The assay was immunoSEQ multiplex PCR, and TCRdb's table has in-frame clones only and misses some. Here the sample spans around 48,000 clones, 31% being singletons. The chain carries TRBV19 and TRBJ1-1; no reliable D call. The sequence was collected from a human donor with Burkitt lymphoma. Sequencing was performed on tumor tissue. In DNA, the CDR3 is TGTGCCAGTCACAGAAACACTGAAGCTTTCTTT. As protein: CASHRNTEAFF.